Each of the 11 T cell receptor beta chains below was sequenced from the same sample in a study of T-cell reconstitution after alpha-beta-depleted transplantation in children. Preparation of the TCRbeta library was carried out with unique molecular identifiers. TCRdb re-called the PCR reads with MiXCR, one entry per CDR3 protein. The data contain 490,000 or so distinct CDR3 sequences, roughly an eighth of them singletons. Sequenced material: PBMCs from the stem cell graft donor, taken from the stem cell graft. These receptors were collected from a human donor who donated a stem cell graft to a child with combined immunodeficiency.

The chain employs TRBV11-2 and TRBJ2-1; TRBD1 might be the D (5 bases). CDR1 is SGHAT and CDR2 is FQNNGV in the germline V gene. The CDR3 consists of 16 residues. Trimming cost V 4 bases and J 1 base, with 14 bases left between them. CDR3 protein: CASSSRQNLSYNEQFF. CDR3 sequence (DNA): TGTGCCAGCAGCTCGCGACAGAATCTATCCTACAATGAGCAGTTCTTC.

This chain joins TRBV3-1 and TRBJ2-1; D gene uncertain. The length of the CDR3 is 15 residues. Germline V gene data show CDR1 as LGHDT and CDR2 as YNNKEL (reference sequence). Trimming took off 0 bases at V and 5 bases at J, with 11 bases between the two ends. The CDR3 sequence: CASSQDKGSHNEQFF. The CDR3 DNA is TGTGCCAGCAGCCAAGATAAAGGCTCACACAATGAGCAGTTCTTC.

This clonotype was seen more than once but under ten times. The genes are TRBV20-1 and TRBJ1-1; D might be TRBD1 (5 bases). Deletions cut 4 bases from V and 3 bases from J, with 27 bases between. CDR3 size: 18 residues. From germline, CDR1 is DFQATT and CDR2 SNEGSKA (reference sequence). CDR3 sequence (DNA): TGCAGTGCTAATAAGGTCCTTGGTGGTTTAGGGGTTCACACTGAAGCTTTCTTT. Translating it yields CSANKVLGGLGVHTEAFF.

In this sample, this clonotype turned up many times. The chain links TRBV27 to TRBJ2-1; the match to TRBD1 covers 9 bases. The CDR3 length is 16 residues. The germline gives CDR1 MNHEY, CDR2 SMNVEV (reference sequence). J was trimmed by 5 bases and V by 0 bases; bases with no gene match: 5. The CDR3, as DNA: TGTGCCAGCAGTTTATCCGGGACAGGGTGGAACAATGAGCAGTTCTTC. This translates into CASSLSGTGWNNEQFF.

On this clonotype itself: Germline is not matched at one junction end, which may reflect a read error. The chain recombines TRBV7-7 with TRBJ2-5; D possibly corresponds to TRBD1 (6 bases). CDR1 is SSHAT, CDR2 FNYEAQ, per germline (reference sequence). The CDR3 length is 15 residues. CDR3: CASSLSGAFQETQYF. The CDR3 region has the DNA TGTGCTAGCAGCTTATCAGGGGCCTTCCAAGAGACCCAGTACTTC.

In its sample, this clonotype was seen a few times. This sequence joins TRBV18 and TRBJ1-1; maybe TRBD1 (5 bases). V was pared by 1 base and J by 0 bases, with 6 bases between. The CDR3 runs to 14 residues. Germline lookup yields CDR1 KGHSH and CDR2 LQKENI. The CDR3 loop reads CASSPLGVNTEAFF. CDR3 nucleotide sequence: TGTGCCAGCTCACCACTAGGGGTGAACACTGAAGCTTTCTTT.

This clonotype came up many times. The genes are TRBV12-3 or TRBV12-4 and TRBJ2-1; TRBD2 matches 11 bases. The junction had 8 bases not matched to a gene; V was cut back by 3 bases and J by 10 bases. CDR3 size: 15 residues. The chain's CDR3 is CASSFWTSGLGEQFF. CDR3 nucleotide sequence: TGTGCCAGCAGTTTCTGGACTAGCGGGCTTGGGGAGCAGTTCTTC.

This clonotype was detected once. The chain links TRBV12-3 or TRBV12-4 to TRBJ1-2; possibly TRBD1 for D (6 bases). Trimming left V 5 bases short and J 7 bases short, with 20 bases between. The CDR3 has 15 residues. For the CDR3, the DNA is TGTGCCAGCAGTCAATACGCAGGGGTTGGAGTTGGCTACACCTTC. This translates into CASSQYAGVGVGYTF.

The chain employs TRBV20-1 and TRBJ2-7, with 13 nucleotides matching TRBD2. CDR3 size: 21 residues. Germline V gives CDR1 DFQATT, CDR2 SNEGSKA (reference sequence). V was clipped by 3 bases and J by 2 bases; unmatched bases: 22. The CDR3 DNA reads TGCAGTGCTAGTCATCTTGCAGGGTTCACTAGCGGGAGGGAAATAACCTACGAGCAGTACTTC. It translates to CSASHLAGFTSGREITYEQYF.

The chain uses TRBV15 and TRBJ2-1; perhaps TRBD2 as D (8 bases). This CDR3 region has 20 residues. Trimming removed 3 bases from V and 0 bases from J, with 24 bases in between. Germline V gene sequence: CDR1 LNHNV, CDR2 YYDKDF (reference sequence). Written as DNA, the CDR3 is TGTGCCACCAGCAGGAGCGGGGGACAGTTGTTCCTAAGCTCCTACAATGAGCAGTTCTTC. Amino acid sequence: CATSRSGGQLFLSSYNEQFF.

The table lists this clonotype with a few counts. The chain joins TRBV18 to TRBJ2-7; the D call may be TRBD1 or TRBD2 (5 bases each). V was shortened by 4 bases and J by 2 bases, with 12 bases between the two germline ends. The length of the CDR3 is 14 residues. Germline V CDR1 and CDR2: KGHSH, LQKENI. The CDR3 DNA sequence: TGTGCCAGCTCACTGGAGGACATGCCCTACGAGCAGTACTTC. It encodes CASSLEDMPYEQYF.